The entry that follows covers one T cell receptor beta chain sequence. Trimming took 4 bases from V and 0 from J; bases not matched to a gene: 7. The germline V gene encodes CDR1 MNHNS and CDR2 SASEGT. This CDR3 region has 16 residues. This sample is part of a study of blood T cell repertoires in COVID-19. Study at large: T cells, B-cell-depleted T cells, or PBMCs supplied cDNA or gDNA.

Under the authors' procedure: Estimation of nucleated cell counts was performed using reference gene primer amplification. Profiled with immunoSEQ multiplex PCR; TCRdb holds only in-frame clones, not every one. Clone size and V and J calls were adopted from that table, with D and trimming inferred from the DNA. This sample has some 46,000 clones; 80% to 90% occur once, and the top ten carry around 6.1%. The sample consisted of peripheral blood. The chain couples TRBV6-1 to TRBJ1-1; TRBD1 agrees at 8 bases. This receptor was obtained from a woman at least 80 years old with acute or convalescent COVID-19. The chain's CDR3 is CASSGGQGRMNTEAFF. In nucleotides, the CDR3 is TGTGCCAGCAGTGGTGGACAGGGAAGGATGAACACTGAAGCTTTCTTT.